These 13 T cell receptor beta chains share one sample of origin, sequenced in a study of cytomegalovirus exposure and HLA in healthy donors. Generated by immunoSEQ multiplex PCR, the TCRdb table keeps only in-frame clones and is missing some. The data show 350,000 or so clones, approximately 90% seen once. What was sequenced was PBMCs. The receptors were gathered from a woman aged 18-29 years in good health and CMV-seronegative.

This chain connects TRBV6-5 to TRBJ1-2; 7 nucleotides line up with TRBD1. V shed 0 bases, J shed 0 bases, and the junction held 4 bases outside the gene matches. The CDR3 is made up of 16 amino acids. Germline V gene sequence: CDR1 MNHEY, CDR2 SVGAGI. The CDR3 region is CASSYSTRGTNYGYTF. DNA for the CDR3: TGTGCCAGCAGTTACTCGACCAGGGGGACTAACTATGGCTACACCTTC.

This clone was counted only a few times. The V gene is TRBV6-1, the J gene TRBJ1-5; D call uncertain. This CDR3 has 14 residues. V dropped 3 bases and J dropped 7 bases, with 13 bases sitting between them. CDR1 and CDR2 from the germline V gene are MNHNS and SASEGT. The CDR3 loop is CASSDGLNRQPQHF. CDR3 in DNA: TGTGCCAGCAGTGATGGCCTGAACCGACAGCCCCAGCATTTT.

As for this clone: One end of the junction fails to match germline, which may point to a read error. The CDR3: CASSLFAGASYEQYF. The CDR3 DNA reads TGTGCTAGCAGCTTATTTGCGGGAGCCTCCTACGAGCAGTACTTC. J is TRBJ2-7 and V is TRBV7-7; 7 bases align to TRBD2. The germline V gene encodes CDR1 SSHAT and CDR2 FNYEAQ (reference sequence). The length of the CDR3 is 15 residues.

The chain is built from TRBV7-9 and TRBJ2-5; 9 nucleotides line up with TRBD1. CDR1 and CDR2 from the germline V gene are SEHNR and FQNEAQ (reference sequence). Trimming removed 4 bases from V and 4 bases from J; junction bases left unmatched: 13. The length of the CDR3 is 17 residues. CDR3 sequence reads: CASSSTLLSDRGETQYF. The CDR3 DNA follows: TGTGCCAGCAGCTCGACGCTATTATCGGACAGGGGAGAGACCCAGTACTTC.

The V call is TRBV6-5, the J call TRBJ2-3; 11 bases line up with TRBD2. Germline CDR1 is MNHEY and CDR2 is SVGAGI. The CDR3 extends over 15 amino acids. V shed 2 bases, J shed 4 bases, and the junction held 2 bases outside the gene matches. The CDR3 DNA sequence: TGTGCCAGCAGTTACGGACTAGCGGGTTCAGATACGCAGTATTTT. Protein sequence: CASSYGLAGSDTQYF.

The J gene is TRBJ2-1, the V gene TRBV28, with TRBD2 identical over 13 bases. The germline gives CDR1 MDHEN, CDR2 SYDVKM. The trim removed 5 bases at V and 7 bases at J, leaving 5 bases unmatched. CDR3 length: 15 amino acids. The CDR3 here is CASSDPGLAGNEQFF. The CDR3 DNA reads TGTGCCAGCAGTGATCCGGGACTAGCGGGGAATGAGCAGTTCTTC.

The chain uses TRBV7-9 and TRBJ1-1; 7 bases line up with TRBD1. Germline V gene sequence: CDR1 SEHNR, CDR2 FQNEAQ (reference sequence). This CDR3 spans 14 amino acids. V trimming: 2 bases; J trimming: 4 bases; junction bases outside the gene matches: 4. This CDR3 reads CASSLQGGLTEAFF. The CDR3 region has the DNA TGTGCCAGCAGCTTACAGGGGGGCCTCACTGAAGCTTTCTTT.

The J gene is TRBJ2-2, the V gene TRBV2; 11 bases are shared with TRBD2. V gave up 8 bases and J gave up 6 bases; unmatched junction bases: 5. Germline CDR1 is SNHLY and CDR2 is FYNNEI. This CDR3 has 14 amino acids. The CDR3 here is CASSTSGRAGELFF. Written as DNA, the CDR3 is TGTGCCAGCTCTACTAGCGGGAGAGCCGGGGAGCTGTTTTTT.

The chain employs TRBV6-1 and TRBJ2-4, with 8 bases aligning to TRBD1. V shed 5 bases, J shed 8 bases, and the junction held 5 bases outside the gene matches. The CDR3 contains 13 residues. CDR1 is MNHNS and CDR2 is SASEGT in the germline V gene. The CDR3 region has the DNA TGTGCCAGCAGTTGGGACAGGTCAGACATTCAGTACTTC. Its protein is CASSWDRSDIQYF.

The chain is built from TRBV28 and TRBJ1-2; 8 positions agree with TRBD1. Germline V lookup: CDR1 MDHEN, CDR2 SYDVKM. The CDR3 has 15 residues. Trimming took 6 bases from V and 4 from J; bases not matched to a gene: 10. The DNA of the CDR3 is TGTGCCAGCAGCCCGACAGGGGATCGGGGCTATGGCTACACCTTC. Its protein is CASSPTGDRGYGYTF.

The rearrangement joins TRBV28 to TRBJ2-3, with TRBD2 matching over 7 bases. This CDR3 has 14 amino acids. CDR1 and CDR2 from the germline V gene are MDHEN and SYDVKM. Losses at the gene ends were 7 bases for V and 2 bases for J; bases not matched to a gene: 6. CDR3 nucleotides: TGTGCCAGCACCTCTGGGGGGGACACAGATACGCAGTATTTT. Its translation is CASTSGGDTDTQYF.

The rearrangement uses TRBV28 and TRBJ1-5, with D maybe TRBD1 (6 bases). V was clipped by 2 bases and J by 6 bases, with 14 bases between them. The CDR3 runs 15 residues. Germline V gives CDR1 MDHEN, CDR2 SYDVKM. The CDR3 sequence: CASSLRLGGLQPQHF. CDR3 coding DNA: TGTGCCAGCAGTTTAAGGTTGGGGGGGCTTCAGCCCCAGCATTTT.

The chain recombines TRBV28 with TRBJ2-7; 9 bases are shared with TRBD1. In germline, CDR1 is MDHEN, CDR2 SYDVKM. The CDR3 runs 14 residues. V lost 7 bases to trimming and J lost 2 bases; unmatched junction nucleotides: 6. This chain's CDR3 is CASTDGTGPYEQYF. CDR3 sequence (DNA): TGTGCCAGCACCGATGGGACAGGGCCCTACGAGCAGTACTTC.